The clone carrying this T cell receptor (beta chain) has only a few counts. This beta chain is a stray read from a library made for alpha chains; its abundance is not meaningful. This entry belongs to a study of spatial heterogeneity in lung cancer. Study summary: Within raw reads, each unique TCR and UMI combination appeared on average more than ten times.

This CDR3 has 15 residues. CDR1 is SGHAT and CDR2 is FQNNGV in the germline V gene. V was shortened by 1 base and J by 4 bases, with 11 bases between the two germline ends. Regarding time point: sample taken at primary tumor resection. Whole RNA was taken from tumor, nontumor lung or frozen PBMC; it was then sequenced unsorted. MiXCR, run by TCRdb on the 5' RACE reads, gives a single entry per CDR3 protein. Among approximately 7,800 distinct CDR3 sequences, roughly 8.6% were seen once, and the ten largest hold about 44%. This TCR derives from a male donor with early-stage non-small cell lung cancer. The sample was PBMCs, taken at surgery. This chain joins TRBV11-2 and TRBJ2-1; possibly TRBD2 for D (5 bases). The CDR3 DNA follows: TGTGCCAGCAGCTTAGTGGGAGAAGGATACAATGAGCAGTTCTTC. Its translation: CASSLVGEGYNEQFF.